This T cell receptor (beta chain) came from a study of blood T cells in healthy people across ages. A note on this clonotype: Its specificity is not known.

Germline V gives CDR1 LGHNA, CDR2 YSLEER. Trimming removed 6 bases at V and 8 bases at J, with 22 bases between. The CDR3 has 16 amino acids. Whole-study findings and limits: Long-lived and aged donors differed, with more naive CD4+ cells and higher diversity in the long-lived. Using unsorted PBMCs precluded a conclusive naive versus antigen-experienced comparison. Roughly linear age-related decline in beta diversity appeared, significant by age 40.

The second PCR ran about 6 to 11 cycles with a sample-barcoded 5' primer and J-beta primers. MiXCR, run by TCRdb on the 5' RACE reads, gives a single entry per CDR3 protein. The table lists fewer than 1 million distinct CDR3 sequences, under 45% of them singletons. The specimen sequenced was blood. The chain joins TRBV4-3 to TRBJ1-4; tentative D call: TRBD1 (6 bases). This TCR was sampled from a man in his sixties in good health. The CDR3 here is CASSRGQQHLTEKLFF. CDR3 nucleotide sequence: TGCGCCAGCAGTCGCGGACAGCAGCACCTAACGGAAAAACTGTTTTTT.